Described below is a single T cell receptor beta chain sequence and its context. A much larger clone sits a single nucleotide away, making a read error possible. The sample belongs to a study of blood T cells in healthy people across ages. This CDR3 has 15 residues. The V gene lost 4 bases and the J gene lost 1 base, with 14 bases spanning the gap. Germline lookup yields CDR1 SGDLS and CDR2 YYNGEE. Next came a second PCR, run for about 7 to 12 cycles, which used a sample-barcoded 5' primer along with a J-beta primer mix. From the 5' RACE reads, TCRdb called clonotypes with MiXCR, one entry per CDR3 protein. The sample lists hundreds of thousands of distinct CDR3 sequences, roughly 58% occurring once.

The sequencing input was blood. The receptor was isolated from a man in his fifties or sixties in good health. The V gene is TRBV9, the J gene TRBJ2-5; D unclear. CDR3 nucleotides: TGTGCCAGCAGCCGATGGGCTGCTCCCCAAGAGACCCAGTACTTC. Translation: CASSRWAAPQETQYF.